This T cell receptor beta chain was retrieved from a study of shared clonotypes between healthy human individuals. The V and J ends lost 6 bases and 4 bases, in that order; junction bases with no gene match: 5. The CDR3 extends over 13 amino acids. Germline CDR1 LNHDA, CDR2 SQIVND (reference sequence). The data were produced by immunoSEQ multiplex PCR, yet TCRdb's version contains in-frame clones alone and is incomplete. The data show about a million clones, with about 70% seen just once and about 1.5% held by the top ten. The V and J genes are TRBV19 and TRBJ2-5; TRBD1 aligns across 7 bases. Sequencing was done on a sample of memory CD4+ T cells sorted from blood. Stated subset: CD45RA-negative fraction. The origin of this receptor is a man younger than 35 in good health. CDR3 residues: CASRDRSGETQYF. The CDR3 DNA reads TGTGCCAGTAGGGACAGGTCGGGAGAGACCCAGTACTTC. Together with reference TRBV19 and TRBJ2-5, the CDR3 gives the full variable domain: DGGITQSPKYLFRKEGQNVTLSCEQNLNHDAMYWYRQDPGQGLRLIYYSQIVNDFQKGDIAEGYSVSREKKESFPLTVTSAQKNPTAFYLCASRDRSGETQYFGPGTRLLVL.